The entry that follows covers one T cell receptor (beta chain) sequence. Its target is not known. This specimen belongs to a study of T cell responses to AZD1222 COVID-19 vaccine. Germline V CDR1 and CDR2: SGHAT, FQNNGV. Trimming left V 2 bases short and J 5 bases short, with 18 bases between. The CDR3 runs 16 residues. Here immunoSEQ multiplex PCR was the method, and the copy in TCRdb shows in-frame clones only, minus some. Here the sample spans some 170,000 clones, roughly 90% being singletons. Study-wide results and caveats: Spike-specific TCRs gained breadth and depth after people received two AZD1222 doses. Close to half of all spike-specific TCRs reportedly target regions of the variants that are unmutated. AZD1222 recipients seropositive at baseline numbered only six or seven.

The source is an adult who received the AZD1222 COVID-19 vaccine. The sample was peripheral blood, taken 28 days after the second AZD1222 dose. The chain combines TRBV11-2 with TRBJ2-5; D may match TRBD1 or TRBD2 (5 bases each). The CDR3 is CASSLPSARGVETQYF. The CDR3 DNA sequence: TGTGCCAGCAGCTTACCCTCTGCGAGGGGCGTCGAGACCCAGTACTTC.